This is a list of T cell receptor beta chains from one sample in a study of graft-versus-host responses after intestinal transplantation. The assay was immunoSEQ multiplex PCR, and TCRdb's table has in-frame clones only and misses some. The table includes approximately 10,000 clones, about 28% detected once. The sample was alloreactive CD8+ T cells from a mixed lymphocyte reaction culture, taken before intestinal transplant. These receptors were collected from a human patient who received an intestinal transplant. CDR3s include the opening cysteine and the closing phenylalanine or tryptophan. The D gene is left open where the match is weak. Size is omitted from some rows. Given values are once, few, many or a class for expanded clones.

>few|NA|TRBJ2-3|TRBV7-6
TGTGCCAGCAGCTGGGGTGCGGGGCCGGCAGATACGCAGTATTTT
CASSWGAGPADTQYF
>NA|NA|TRBJ2-7|TRBV14
TGTGCCAGCAGCCAAGGGGCCGTAATTTTCTACGAGCAGTACTTC
CASSQGAVIFYEQYF
>few|TRBD1|TRBJ2-7|TRBV5-5
TGTGCCAGCAGCCAAGATATCGGGACAGGGTTCTACGAGCAGTACTTC
CASSQDIGTGFYEQYF
>few|TRBD2|TRBJ2-7|TRBV6-5
TGTGCCAGCAGTTACGGGGCTAGCGGGGACTACGAGCAGTACTTC
CASSYGASGDYEQYF
>NA|NA|TRBJ1-4|TRBV4-1
TGCGCCAGCAGCCAAGAACAGCATCTTGCAACTAATGAAAAACTGTTTTTT
CASSQEQHLATNEKLFF
>few|NA|TRBJ2-7|TRBV7-9
TGTGCCAGCAGCTTAGCCCTCAGGTACGAGCAGTACTTC
CASSLALRYEQYF
>NA|TRBD2|TRBJ2-7|TRBV6-1
TGTGCCAGCAGTCTCCTAGCGGGGGGAACCTACGAGCAGTACTTC
CASSLLAGGTYEQYF
>NA|NA|TRBJ2-6|TRBV10-3
TGTGCCATCAGTGGTGGGCAGGCTGGGGCCAACGTCCTGACTTTC
CAISGGQAGANVLTF
>medium-sized|NA|TRBJ1-5|TRBV15
TGTGCCACCAGTAGCAGTGGGTATAGCAATCAGCCCCAGCATTTT
CATSSSGYSNQPQHF
>few|NA|TRBJ2-1|TRBV4-1
TGCGCCAGCAGCCAAGCGGGGGGCTATGAGCAGTTCTTC
CASSQAGGYEQFF
>NA|NA|TRBJ2-7|TRBV7-6
TGTGCCAGCAGCCCCCTGGCGGGTTCCTACGAGCAGTACTTC
CASSPLAGSYEQYF
>NA|TRBD1|TRBJ1-1|TRBV5-8
TGTGCCAGCAGCCCAAACAGGGGGGACTACCCCGAAGCTTTCTTT
CASSPNRGDYPEAFF
>few|NA|TRBJ1-2|TRBV27
TGTGCCAGCAGTGCGCAGGGTTTCGGTGGCTACACCTTC
CASSAQGFGGYTF
>few|TRBD1|TRBJ1-2|TRBV19
TGTGCCAGTAGTAAGGCCGGGACAGGGAGTGGCTACACCTTC
CASSKAGTGSGYTF
>NA|NA|TRBJ1-5|TRBV4-2
TGTGCCAGCAGCCAAGAATGGCTCAATAGCAATCAGCCCCAGCATTTT
CASSQEWLNSNQPQHF
>few|TRBD1|TRBJ1-6|TRBV9
TGTGCCAGCAGCGTAGAACAGGGGAATTCACCCCTCCACTTT
CASSVEQGNSPLHF
>few|TRBD2|TRBJ2-3|TRBV7-9
TGTGCCAGCAGCGCCCCACTAGCGGGGTTACCAGATACGCAGTATTTT
CASSAPLAGLPDTQYF
>NA|NA|TRBJ1-1|TRBV19
TGTGCCACCACCCAGACACAGAACACTGAAGCTTTCTTT
CATTQTQNTEAFF
>NA|TRBD1|TRBJ2-5|TRBV10-3
TGTGCCATCAGCAGGGGGCAAGAGACCCAGTACTTC
CAISRGQETQYF
>few|NA|TRBJ1-1|TRBV27
TGTGCCAGCACTACAGGGTTTGGCCGCACTGAAGCTTTCTTT
CASTTGFGRTEAFF
>NA|TRBD2|TRBJ2-1|TRBV7-9
TGTGCCAGCAGCTTCGGAGCGGGGGGCGGCTACAATGAGCAGTTCTTC
CASSFGAGGGYNEQFF
>medium-sized|NA|TRBJ2-2|TRBV10-2
TGCGCCAGCAGTGAGGATAGCGGGGAGCTGTTTTTT
CASSEDSGELFF
>NA|NA|TRBJ2-3|TRBV7-3
TGTGCCAGCAGCTTAATAGGGGCCAGCACAGATACGCAGTATTTT
CASSLIGASTDTQYF
>NA|NA|TRBJ2-7|TRBV7-9
TGTGCCAGCAGCGGTGATATTTATTCGTTCCGGGACGAGCAGTACTTC
CASSGDIYSFRDEQYF
>NA|NA|TRBJ1-2|TRBV10-3
TGTGCCAGCAGTGAATGGGGCAGGGGATATGGCTACACCTTC
CASSEWGRGYGYTF
>NA|TRBD2|TRBJ2-1|TRBV2
TGTGCCAGCGGAAACCGACTAGCGGGGGCGGTTGAGCAGTTCTTC
CASGNRLAGAVEQFF
>NA|NA|TRBJ2-7|TRBV7-9
TGTGCCAGCAGCTTAGCGGGCGCGGGATACGAGCAGTACTTC
CASSLAGAGYEQYF
>NA|NA|TRBJ2-3|TRBV2
TGTGCCAGCAGGCCGCCAACTAGCACAGATACGCAGTATTTT
CASRPPTSTDTQYF
>few|NA|TRBJ1-2|TRBV7-9
TGTGCCAGCAGCTTAGATCTCGGGTCCTCCTATGGCTACACCTTC
CASSLDLGSSYGYTF
>NA|NA|TRBJ2-7|TRBV27
TGTGCCACTCGACACCTCTACGAGCAGTACTTC
CATRHLYEQYF
>NA|NA|TRBJ1-1|TRBV19
TGTGCCAGTAGTAGAGGCACTTACATGAACACTGAAGCTTTCTTT
CASSRGTYMNTEAFF
>many|TRBD2|TRBJ2-7|TRBV11-2
TGTGCCAGCAGCTCCCACCCTAGCGGGGCGGGACCCTACGAGCAGTACTTC
CASSSHPSGAGPYEQYF
>NA|NA|TRBJ2-1|TRBV2
TGTGCCAGCAGTAGTGGGGCGGTCTCCGTCTTC
CASSSGAVSVF
>few|NA|TRBJ2-7|TRBV5-4
TGTGCCAGCAGCGGCCTGACAGATTACGAGCAGTACTTC
CASSGLTDYEQYF
>NA|NA|TRBJ1-2|TRBV5-4
TGTGCCAGCAGCTTGGGGCAGGGAAACGGGGGCTACACCTTC
CASSLGQGNGGYTF
>NA|NA|TRBJ2-1|TRBV6-1
TGTGCCAGCGGGCGGGGAGGCAATGAGCAGTTCTTC
CASGRGGNEQFF
>once|TRBD1|TRBJ1-6|TRBV27
TGTGCCAGCAGCTCCCCAGGGGGAGGTGTGTCCTATAATTCACCCCTCCACTTT
CASSSPGGGVSYNSPLHF
>few|TRBD1|TRBJ1-6|TRBV19
TGTGCCAGTAGTATTAAAGGGACAGGGAATTCACCCCTCCACTTT
CASSIKGTGNSPLHF
>few|NA|TRBJ2-7|TRBV6-5
TGTGCCAGCAATTCCGTACACTACGAGCAGTACTTC
CASNSVHYEQYF
>few|NA|TRBJ2-7|TRBV6-1
TGTGCCAGCAGAGAAGTATACGAGCAGTACTTC
CASREVYEQYF
>NA|TRBD1|TRBJ2-5|TRBV6-5
TGTGCCAGCAGTTACTCCCACAGGGGGGAGACCCAGTACTTC
CASSYSHRGETQYF
>NA|NA|TRBJ1-2|TRBV4-1
TGCGCCAGCAGCGCCGGTCACGGCTACACCTTC
CASSAGHGYTF